These 27 T cell receptor beta chains were sequenced from one sample in a study of shared clonotypes between healthy human individuals. Profiling relied on immunoSEQ multiplex PCR, and the TCRdb table lists in-frame clones only, not all of them. The repertoire holds millions of clones, with 85% to 95% as singletons. Sequenced input: naive CD4+ T cells sorted from blood. Subset in this sample: CD45RA+ positively selected. Source of these receptors: a man aged 18 to 35 in good health.

The chain has TRBV10-3 and TRBJ2-2, with 10 bases that match TRBD2. CDR3 length: 15 amino acids. Trimming took 2 bases from V and 5 from J; bases not matched to a gene: 2. Germline V gene lookup returns CDR1 ENHRY and CDR2 SYGVKD. CDR3 amino acids: CAISEQREGTGELFF. DNA of the CDR3: TGTGCCATCAGTGAGCAGCGGGAGGGGACCGGGGAGCTGTTTTTT.

V usage is TRBV10-3 and J usage is TRBJ1-2, with 9 positions matching TRBD1. Trimming took 3 bases from V and 5 from J; bases not matched to a gene: 10. CDR1 is ENHRY and CDR2 is SYGVKD in the germline V gene. The CDR3 totals 16 residues. CDR3 protein: CAISELGTGQSYGYTF. As DNA, the CDR3 is TGTGCCATCAGTGAACTGGGGACAGGGCAGTCTTATGGCTACACCTTC.

This clone occurred once. This chain uses TRBV28 with TRBJ1-2; 9 nucleotides align to TRBD1. Looked up from germline, CDR1 is MDHEN and CDR2 is SYDVKM. This CDR3 has 15 amino acids. The V gene end was trimmed by 5 bases and the J gene end by 4 bases; junction bases not matched to a gene: 8. The CDR3 sequence: CASSPQGQGSYGYTF. In nucleotides, the CDR3 is TGTGCCAGCAGTCCCCAGGGACAGGGAAGCTATGGCTACACCTTC.

The V gene is TRBV5-4, the J gene TRBJ2-1; TRBD2 aligns across 7 bases. The CDR3 extends over 15 amino acids. V shed 4 bases and J 2 bases; nucleotides not matched to a gene: 6. CDR1 and CDR2 from the germline V gene are SGHNT and YYREEE (reference sequence). CDR3 protein: CASSPRAGPYNEQFF. The CDR3 region has the DNA TGTGCCAGCAGCCCCCGAGCGGGGCCCTACAATGAGCAGTTCTTC.

This sequence joins TRBV7-2 and TRBJ1-4, with a weak D call TRBD1 (6 bases). Germline V gene data show CDR1 as SGHTA and CDR2 as FQGNSA. The CDR3 sequence is 15 residues long. With 1 base removed from V and 7 bases from J, the gap between germline ends came to 13 bases. DNA of the CDR3: TGTGCCAGCAGCTTAGTGTCAGGGGTGGGTGAAAAACTGTTTTTT. Amino acid sequence: CASSLVSGVGEKLFF.

The rearrangement links TRBV4-1 to TRBJ2-2; tentatively, D is TRBD2 (6 bases). Germline assignment: CDR1 MGHRA and CDR2 YSYEKL. The germline V and J ends were trimmed by 0 bases and 7 bases, with 12 bases remaining between them. CDR3 length: 15 amino acids. This chain's CDR3 is CASSQEIGGFGELFF. The CDR3 nucleotides are TGCGCCAGCAGCCAAGAAATAGGAGGGTTCGGGGAGCTGTTTTTT.

The chain recombines TRBV29-1 with TRBJ2-1, with D uncertain. V was clipped by 7 bases and J by 10 bases, with 11 bases between them. The length of the CDR3 is 10 residues. Germline CDR1 SQVTM, CDR2 ANQGSEA. The CDR3 reads CSASLREQFF. The CDR3 nucleotides read TGCAGCGCTTCCCTTAGGGAGCAGTTCTTC.

The count of this clone is one. This chain joins TRBV4-1 and TRBJ1-2, with TRBD1 identical over 12 bases. V lost 0 bases and J lost 5; bases outside the gene matches: 7. Germline V gene lookup returns CDR1 MGHRA and CDR2 YSYEKL. This CDR3 has 17 amino acids. For the CDR3, the DNA is TGCGCCAGCAGCCAAGAATGGGACAGGGGGCAACGGTATGGCTACACCTTC. This sequence encodes CASSQEWDRGQRYGYTF.

This chain joins TRBV4-1 and TRBJ2-7; no clear D. CDR1 is MGHRA, CDR2 YSYEKL, per germline. This CDR3 is built from 13 residues. V lost 3 bases to trimming and J lost 2 bases, with 8 bases between them. This chain's CDR3 is CASSQAVTYEQYF. The CDR3 DNA is TGCGCCAGCAGCCAGGCAGTAACCTACGAGCAGTACTTC.

The CDR3 is CASSPRQGRSYEQYF. The CDR3 bases are TGTGCCAGCAGCCCCCGGCAGGGTAGATCCTACGAGCAGTACTTC. The genes are TRBV7-3 and TRBJ2-7; possibly TRBD1 for D (5 bases). V was trimmed by 5 bases and J by 1 base, leaving 15 bases between them. This CDR3 is built from 15 residues. Germline loops: CDR1 SGHTA, CDR2 FQGTGA.

The chain couples TRBV9 to TRBJ1-6; TRBD1 is a possible D gene (6 bases). In germline, CDR1 is SGDLS, CDR2 YYNGEE. The V end was cut by 4 bases, the J end by 6 bases, with 14 bases between. CDR3 length: 15 residues. DNA for the CDR3: TGTGCCAGCAGCTCCCGACAGGCCGGTAATTCACCCCTCCACTTT. Translated: CASSSRQAGNSPLHF.

This rearrangement joins TRBV9 to TRBJ2-3; 11 bases align to TRBD1. Germline V lookup: CDR1 SGDLS, CDR2 YYNGEE. The CDR3 covers 17 residues. Trimming took 1 base from V and 0 from J; bases not matched to a gene: 4. CDR3 DNA sequence: TGTGCCAGCAGCGTATGGGACAGGGGGTCTAGCACAGATACGCAGTATTTT. Its translation is CASSVWDRGSSTDTQYF.

The chain carries TRBV7-2 and TRBJ2-3, with D perhaps assigned TRBD1 or TRBD2 (5 bases each). Trimming shortened V by 5 bases and J by 5 bases, and 14 bases separated the two germline ends. CDR1 is SGHTA, CDR2 FQGNSA, per germline. This CDR3 comprises 14 residues. CDR3 nucleotide sequence: TGTGCCAGCAGCCTACAATTGGGGGAAGATACGCAGTATTTT. As protein: CASSLQLGEDTQYF.

The V and J genes are TRBV5-1 and TRBJ1-6; 9 bases align to TRBD1. The CDR3 has 16 amino acids. V lost 4 bases to trimming and J lost 7 bases; unmatched junction nucleotides: 9. The V gene's germline CDR1 is SGHRS and CDR2 YFSETQ. The CDR3 sequence is CASSPDTGGGNSPLHF. The DNA of the CDR3 is TGCGCCAGCAGCCCAGATACAGGGGGCGGGAATTCACCCCTCCACTTT.

The chain joins TRBV5-5 to TRBJ1-5, with no clear D. Germline CDR1 reads SGHKS; CDR2 reads YYEKEE (reference sequence). The CDR3 totals 15 residues. With 0 bases removed from V and 0 bases from J, the gap between germline ends came to 7 bases. The CDR3 spells CASSLVWGSNQPQHF. DNA of the CDR3: TGTGCCAGCAGCTTGGTCTGGGGTAGCAATCAGCCCCAGCATTTT.

This chain links TRBV5-4 with TRBJ1-1; D not certain. CDR1 and CDR2 (germline): SGHNT, YYREEE (reference sequence). Trimming took off 0 bases at V and 0 bases at J, with 9 bases between the two ends. This CDR3 spans 15 amino acids. CDR3: CASSLAQTMNTEAFF. Here the CDR3 DNA reads TGTGCCAGCAGCTTGGCCCAGACGATGAACACTGAAGCTTTCTTT.

J is TRBJ2-2 and V is TRBV7-2; the D is unclear. In germline, CDR1 is SGHTA, CDR2 FQGNSA. The CDR3 loop spans 15 amino acids. V dropped 5 bases and J dropped 6 bases, with 16 bases sitting between them. CDR3 sequence reads: CASSLSRHPSGELFF. CDR3 bases: TGTGCCAGCAGCCTATCGCGACATCCGTCCGGGGAGCTGTTTTTT.

The chain carries TRBV7-2 and TRBJ2-7, with no clear D. This CDR3 spans 17 amino acids. Germline loops: CDR1 SGHTA, CDR2 FQGNSA. Trimming took 1 base from V and 7 from J, leaving 23 bases between them. CDR3 DNA sequence: TGTGCCAGCAGCTTAGTAGCAGTCCAAGCCTCTACTGGGGAGCAGTACTTC. It is translated as CASSLVAVQASTGEQYF.

In its sample, this clone was seen a few times. This rearrangement joins TRBV2 to TRBJ1-1; TRBD1 aligns across 7 bases. The CDR3 length is 13 residues. Germline V gene sequence: CDR1 SNHLY, CDR2 FYNNEI. V was pared by 7 bases and J by 10 bases, with 12 bases of the junction left unmatched. CDR3 in DNA: TGTGCCAGCACGGGACAGCAGTCCCAGGGAGCTTTCTTT. Amino acid sequence: CASTGQQSQGAFF.

J is TRBJ2-7 and V is TRBV5-1; 12 bases are a match to TRBD2. This CDR3 is built from 16 residues. V was pared by 3 bases and J by 2 bases, with 6 bases of the junction left unmatched. Germline lookup yields CDR1 SGHRS and CDR2 YFSETQ. The CDR3 spells CASSSNGLAGPYEQYF. The CDR3 DNA reads TGCGCCAGCAGCTCTAACGGACTAGCGGGACCCTACGAGCAGTACTTC.

The chain recombines TRBV7-9 with TRBJ1-2; D is possibly TRBD1 (5 bases). This CDR3 spans 15 amino acids. CDR1 and CDR2 (germline): SEHNR, FQNEAQ (reference sequence). The V and J ends lost 5 bases and 5 bases respectively, with 18 bases between them. CDR3 DNA sequence: TGTGCCAGCAGCGTCCTGACGACAGTCAAGTATGGCTACACCTTC. Protein sequence: CASSVLTTVKYGYTF.

This clone was observed once. The chain recombines TRBV7-2 with TRBJ2-1; 13 nucleotides match TRBD2. The germline V gene encodes CDR1 SGHTA and CDR2 FQGNSA. This CDR3 is built from 17 residues. Losses at the gene ends were 6 bases for V and 8 bases for J; bases not matched to a gene: 13. CDR3 sequence: CASRGRTSGSYKDEQFF. CDR3 nucleotides: TGTGCCAGCAGGGGAAGGACTAGCGGGAGTTATAAGGATGAGCAGTTCTTC.

This clone turned up a few times. The rearrangement links TRBV19 to TRBJ1-1; D ambiguous. Between the trimmed V and J ends, which lost 9 bases and 1 base, there was a span of 12 bases. This CDR3 has 13 amino acids. Germline V CDR1 and CDR2: LNHDA, SQIVND (reference sequence). DNA of the CDR3: TGTGCCAGCCTAGGGTCTTGGAACACTGAAGCTTTCTTT. Its protein product is CASLGSWNTEAFF. The variable domain in full, completed from reference TRBV19 and TRBJ1-1, reads DGGITQSPKYLFRKEGQNVTLSCEQNLNHDAMYWYRQDPGQGLRLIYYSQIVNDFQKGDIAEGYSVSREKKESFPLTVTSAQKNPTAFYLCASLGSWNTEAFFGQGTRLTVV.

The CDR3 loop reads CASSLDWGQETQYF. The CDR3 nucleotides read TGCGCCAGCAGCTTGGATTGGGGCCAAGAGACCCAGTACTTC. The chain links TRBV5-1 to TRBJ2-5; D is undetermined. Looked up from germline, CDR1 is SGHRS and CDR2 is YFSETQ. This CDR3 contains 14 residues. Trimming removed 0 bases at V and 1 base at J, with 7 bases between. The complete variable domain, with remaining parts taken from reference TRBV5-1 and TRBJ2-5, reads KAGVTQTPRYLIKTRGQQVTLSCSPISGHRSVSWYQQTPGQGLQFLFEYFSETQRNKGNFPGRFSGRQFSNSRSEMNVSTLELGDSALYLCASSLDWGQETQYFGPGTRLLVL.

Of note for this clone: Different DNA sequences within this sample yield the same CDR3. The chain carries TRBV6-5 and TRBJ1-5; D perhaps matches TRBD1 (6 bases). Germline lookup yields CDR1 MNHEY and CDR2 SVGAGI. Between the trimmed V and J ends, which lost 5 bases and 1 base, there was a span of 6 bases. CDR3 length: 13 amino acids. CDR3: CASSQGSNQPQHF. In nucleotides, the CDR3 is TGTGCCAGCAGTCAGGGGAGCAATCAGCCCCAGCATTTT.

The chain is built from TRBV28 and TRBJ1-6; no clear D. Germline CDR1 is MDHEN and CDR2 is SYDVKM. Trimming took off 4 bases at V and 0 bases at J, with 7 bases between the two ends. The CDR3 contains 15 residues. The chain's CDR3 is CASSSPSSYNSPLHF. The CDR3 nucleotides read TGTGCCAGCAGTTCCCCCTCCTCCTATAATTCACCCCTCCACTTT.

The chain is built from TRBV2 and TRBJ2-2, with D unclear. Germline CDR1 is SNHLY and CDR2 is FYNNEI. The ends were cut back, 7 bases at V and 0 bases at J, with 9 bases in the middle. CDR3 length equals 14 residues. The CDR3 sequence is CASKGDANTGELFF. CDR3 coding DNA: TGTGCCAGCAAGGGCGACGCGAACACCGGGGAGCTGTTTTTT.